This entry lists 32 T cell receptor beta chains sequenced from one sample in a study of blood T cells in healthy people across ages (dated by TCRdb to between 2014 and 2017). Libraries were made using 5' RACE. TCRdb names Illumina HiSeq 2500 as the instrument used. The second PCR ran for about 6 to 11 cycles and used a J-beta primer mix along with a sample-barcoded 5' primer. TCRdb took the public reads, trimmed them with fastp at Q25, ran MiXCR for clone calling and kept in-frame beta chains. Rows are combined by CDR3 protein, so each entry shows the most common genes and DNA. A total of about 800,000 distinct CDR3 sequences appear in this sample, around 50% of them only once. In total, the top ten clones hold roughly 20% of the sample. Sequencing was done on a sample of blood. Source of these receptors: a man older than 75 in good health.

The rearrangement links TRBV9 to TRBJ2-5, with 10 bases aligning to TRBD2. There are 16 residues in the CDR3. The J segment lost 2 bases and the V segment lost 3 bases, leaving 7 bases of the junction unmatched. CDR1 is SGDLS and CDR2 is YYNGEE in the germline V gene. The DNA for the CDR3 is TGTGCCAGCAGCGCGACCGGGACTAGCGTACAAGAGACCCAGTACTTC. Its translation: CASSATGTSVQETQYF.

This clonotype was counted at least ten times. This chain uses TRBV5-6 with TRBJ2-7; perhaps TRBD1 as D (5 bases). V gave up 0 bases and J gave up 2 bases, with 15 bases separating them. The CDR3 has 16 amino acids. Germline-derived CDR1 and CDR2 are SGHDT and YYEEEE. The CDR3 spells CASSLAGQGIPYEQYF. CDR3 DNA: TGTGCCAGCAGCTTGGCTGGGCAGGGCATTCCCTACGAGCAGTACTTC.

The rearrangement joins TRBV2 to TRBJ2-1; TRBD2 matches 10 bases. With 7 bases clipped from V and 8 bases from J, the junction kept 8 bases outside the gene matches. Germline V gene lookup returns CDR1 SNHLY and CDR2 FYNNEI. The CDR3 is 14 amino acids. The CDR3 sequence is CASITSGRADEQFF. The CDR3 nucleotides read TGTGCCAGCATTACCAGCGGGAGGGCGGATGAGCAGTTCTTC.

Concerning this clonotype: This could be a read error, since a much larger clone is one nucleotide away. The chain joins TRBV12-3 or TRBV12-4 to TRBJ2-3, with D possibly being TRBD2 (6 bases). The CDR3 loop spans 15 amino acids. CDR3: CASSRERSFTDAQYF. CDR3 sequence (DNA): TGTGCCAGCAGTCGGGAGAGAAGTTTCACAGATGCGCAGTATTTT.

J is TRBJ2-1 and V is TRBV29-1; 13 bases are shared with TRBD2. In germline, CDR1 is SQVTM, CDR2 ANQGSEA. The CDR3 is made up of 15 amino acids. After removal of 8 bases from V and 6 bases from J, the junction contained 10 bases not matched to a gene. CDR3 region: CSPRGLAGESNEQFF. The CDR3, as DNA: TGCAGCCCACGTGGACTAGCGGGAGAAAGCAATGAGCAGTTCTTC.

In its sample, this clonotype was seen many times. The V and J genes are TRBV28 and TRBJ2-1, with D possibly matching TRBD2 (6 bases). V was shortened by 6 bases and J by 3 bases, with 15 bases between the two germline ends. Germline V CDR1 and CDR2: MDHEN, SYDVKM. The CDR3 length is 15 residues. CDR3 bases: TGTGCCAGCAGAGAAGGCGGGAACAACTACAATGAGCAGTTCTTC. Protein sequence: CASREGGNNYNEQFF.

The chain links TRBV5-6 to TRBJ2-7; 9 nucleotides line up with TRBD1. The V gene end was trimmed by 3 bases and the J gene end by 0 bases; junction bases not matched to a gene: 10. The germline V gene encodes CDR1 SGHDT and CDR2 YYEEEE. The CDR3 contains 17 residues. CDR3 region: CASSSPSTGGSSYEQYF. CDR3 coding DNA: TGTGCCAGCAGCTCGCCATCCACAGGGGGCAGCTCCTACGAGCAGTACTTC.

This clonotype was counted ten times or more. The chain uses TRBV7-2 and TRBJ2-3; the D gene is possibly TRBD2 (5 bases). Trimming removed 8 bases at V and 0 bases at J, with 12 bases between. CDR3 length: 14 residues. Germline V gene sequence: CDR1 SGHTA, CDR2 FQGNSA. The DNA for the CDR3 is TGTGCCAGCTCCTCGGGGAGTAGCACAGATACGCAGTATTTT. Its translation is CASSSGSSTDTQYF.

The V and J genes are TRBV29-1 and TRBJ2-1; D is uncertain. Trimming cost V 1 base and J 2 bases, with 6 bases left between them. The germline gives CDR1 SQVTM, CDR2 ANQGSEA. CDR3 length: 13 residues. The CDR3 reads CSVEGDTYNEQFF. The CDR3 DNA sequence: TGCAGCGTTGAAGGTGACACCTACAATGAGCAGTTCTTC.

The gene calls are TRBV4-1 and TRBJ1-2; D ambiguous. Germline V lookup: CDR1 MGHRA, CDR2 YSYEKL. The CDR3 sequence is 13 residues long. Trimming shortened V by 1 base and J by 7 bases, and 10 bases separated the two germline ends. DNA of the CDR3: TGCGCCAGCAGCCAAGTTTACCCCGGTGGCTACACCTTC. Amino acids: CASSQVYPGGYTF.

This clonotype occurred many times. The J gene is TRBJ2-1, the V gene TRBV7-2, with a possible D match to TRBD1 (6 bases). The length of the CDR3 is 13 residues. The V gene lost 5 bases and the J gene lost 6 bases, with 11 bases spanning the gap. Germline values: CDR1 SGHTA, CDR2 FQGNSA. The CDR3 DNA reads TGTGCCAGCAGCGTAGGACAGTCCAATGAGCAGTTCTTC. It specifies CASSVGQSNEQFF.

The chain carries TRBV5-1 and TRBJ2-5, with D perhaps TRBD2 (5 bases). CDR3 size: 14 residues. The V end lost 4 bases, the J end lost 8 bases, and 18 bases lay between the germline ends. Per the germline V gene, CDR1 is SGHRS and CDR2 is YFSETQ. The CDR3 nucleotides are TGCGCCAGCAGCGGAGGAGGTACCGTCCGTACCCAGTACTTC. Translation: CASSGGGTVRTQYF.

The chain has TRBV29-1 and TRBJ1-1, with D possibly TRBD1 on 5 matching bases. Trimming removed 5 bases at V and 4 bases at J, with 14 bases between. This CDR3 spans 13 amino acids. Germline loops: CDR1 SQVTM, CDR2 ANQGSEA. CDR3 protein: CSVRRGGCTEAFF. The CDR3 region has the DNA TGCAGCGTTCGACGGGGGGGATGCACTGAAGCTTTCTTT.

As to this clonotype: This sequence may be a read error, since a much larger clone differs from it by one base. V is TRBV4-3 and J is TRBJ2-1; the D is unclear. The germline V gene encodes CDR1 LGHNA and CDR2 YSLEER. The CDR3 is 14 amino acids. CDR3 coding DNA: TGCGCCAGCAGCCAAGATTTGGCTTTTAATGAGCATTTCTTC. Encoded protein: CASSQDLAFNEHFF.

This clonotype appeared a few times. The genes are TRBV7-2 and TRBJ2-5, with 7 bases identical to TRBD2. The CDR3 totals 16 residues. Germline CDR1 SGHTA, CDR2 FQGNSA. V lost 5 bases to trimming and J lost 5 bases; unmatched junction nucleotides: 14. CDR3 amino acids: CASSHRRGRAGETQYF. The CDR3 region has the DNA TGTGCCAGCAGCCATCGGCGGGGGAGGGCCGGCGAGACCCAGTACTTC. Supplemented by reference TRBV7-2 and TRBJ2-5, the full variable domain reads GAGVSQSPSNKVTEKGKDVELRCDPISGHTALYWYRQSLGQGLEFLIYFQGNSAPDKSGLPSDRFSAERTGGSVSTLTIQRTQQEDSAVYLCASSHRRGRAGETQYFGPGTRLLVL.

In this sample, this clonotype turned up a few times. This rearrangement joins TRBV2 to TRBJ2-1, with D tentatively TRBD2 (5 bases). The V gene's germline CDR1 is SNHLY and CDR2 FYNNEI. Trimming pared 3 bases from V and 14 bases from J, leaving 23 bases between. This CDR3 has 15 amino acids. CDR3 sequence: CASSDSASRPFREFF. The CDR3 DNA reads TGTGCCAGCAGTGATAGCGCTAGCCGCCCCTTTAGGGAGTTCTTC.

The CDR3 nucleotides are TGCAGCGTGACTAGCGGGAGGTACTACGAGCAGTACTTC. Translation gives CSVTSGRYYEQYF. The chain is built from TRBV29-1 and TRBJ2-7; 13 positions match TRBD2. Trimming at V came to 6 bases and at J to 3 bases, leaving 2 bases not matched to a gene. This CDR3 comprises 13 residues. Germline-derived CDR1 and CDR2 are SQVTM and ANQGSEA.

This chain links TRBV5-1 with TRBJ2-2, with D unresolved. Germline V CDR1 and CDR2: SGHRS, YFSETQ. V was pared by 4 bases and J by 4 bases, with 23 bases between. The CDR3 covers 18 residues. CDR3 loop: CASSRALGPQETTGELFF. CDR3 coding DNA: TGCGCCAGCAGCCGAGCTCTAGGACCCCAGGAGACCACCGGGGAGCTGTTTTTT. Combining the CDR3 with reference TRBV5-1 and TRBJ2-2 gives the whole variable domain KAGVTQTPRYLIKTRGQQVTLSCSPISGHRSVSWYQQTPGQGLQFLFEYFSETQRNKGNFPGRFSGRQFSNSRSEMNVSTLELGDSALYLCASSRALGPQETTGELFFGEGSRLTVL.

The chain carries TRBV7-2 and TRBJ2-1; D remains unclear. Germline lookup yields CDR1 SGHTA and CDR2 FQGNSA. V was clipped by 0 bases and J by 0 bases, with 6 bases between them. This CDR3 is built from 15 residues. The CDR3 protein is CASSLAWGSYNEQFF. For the CDR3, the DNA is TGTGCCAGCAGCTTAGCCTGGGGCTCCTACAATGAGCAGTTCTTC.

The V gene is TRBV28, the J gene TRBJ2-3; 11 bases are shared with TRBD2. Germline loops: CDR1 MDHEN, CDR2 SYDVKM. There are 18 residues in the CDR3. J was trimmed by 0 bases and V by 1 base; bases with no gene match: 6. CDR3 amino acids: CASSLFGTSGASTDTQYF. CDR3 DNA sequence: TGTGCCAGCAGTTTATTTGGGACTAGCGGAGCTAGCACAGATACGCAGTATTTT. The full variable domain, with the rest looked up from reference TRBV28 and TRBJ2-3, is DVKVTQSSRYLVKRTGEKVFLECVQDMDHENMFWYRQDPGLGLRLIYFSYDVKMKEKGDIPEGYSVSREKKERFSLILESASTNQTSMYLCASSLFGTSGASTDTQYFGPGTRLTVL.

The chain couples TRBV7-9 to TRBJ1-2; D may be TRBD1 (5 bases). This CDR3 has 13 residues. V was clipped by 5 bases and J by 6 bases, with 13 bases between them. Germline assignment: CDR1 SEHNR and CDR2 FQNEAQ (reference sequence). This CDR3 reads CASSPGSGHGYTF. CDR3 sequence (DNA): TGTGCCAGCAGCCCTGGGTCAGGGCATGGCTACACCTTC. The entire variable domain, with the rest obtained from reference TRBV7-9 and TRBJ1-2, is as follows: DTGVSQNPRHKITKRGQNVTFRCDPISEHNRLYWYRQTLGQGPEFLTYFQNEAQLEKSRLLSDRFSAERPKGSFSTLEIQRTEQGDSAMYLCASSPGSGHGYTFGSGTRLTVV.

This clonotype was observed a few times. The chain links TRBV7-2 to TRBJ2-1; 9 bases match TRBD2. Trimming removed 4 bases from V and 3 bases from J; junction bases left unmatched: 16. The germline V gene encodes CDR1 SGHTA and CDR2 FQGNSA. The CDR3 consists of 19 residues. The CDR3 protein is CASSSAGLAGTLLYNEQFF. In DNA form, the CDR3 reads TGTGCCAGCAGCTCCGCCGGGCTAGCGGGGACCCTCCTCTACAATGAGCAGTTCTTC.

The chain links TRBV20-1 to TRBJ2-1; D may be TRBD2 (5 bases). Trimming cost V 5 bases and J 1 base, with 12 bases left between them. Germline assignment: CDR1 DFQATT and CDR2 SNEGSKA (reference sequence). There are 14 residues in the CDR3. The CDR3 spells CSAETPGSYNEQFF. CDR3 DNA: TGCAGTGCTGAGACTCCGGGGTCCTACAATGAGCAGTTCTTC.

Turning to this clonotype: A clone one base away is much larger, so this may be a read error. V and J are TRBV7-8 and TRBJ2-5; TRBD1 or TRBD2 may be the D gene (6 bases each). The CDR3 totals 15 residues. Trimming removed 4 bases from V and 11 bases from J, with 23 bases in between. In germline, CDR1 is SGHVS, CDR2 FQNEAQ. The CDR3 loop reads CASSSGGGPYNEQYF. The CDR3 DNA sequence: TGTGCCAGCAGCTCCGGAGGGGGACCCTACAATGAGCAGTACTTC.

This rearrangement joins TRBV14 to TRBJ1-4; D is undetermined. The germline gives CDR1 SGHDN, CDR2 FVKESK. The CDR3 consists of 13 residues. V was shortened by 0 bases and J by 8 bases, with 7 bases between the two germline ends. In DNA form, the CDR3 reads TGTGCCAGCAGCCAAGATGTCGAAGAAAAACTGTTTTTT. Its translation: CASSQDVEEKLFF.

J is TRBJ2-6 and V is TRBV11-2; 9 bases fit TRBD1. The CDR3 runs to 17 residues. CDR1 SGHAT and CDR2 FQNNGV come from the germline V gene. The junction had 5 bases not matched to a gene; V was cut back by 5 bases and J by 0 bases. The CDR3 coding sequence is TGTGCCAGCAGCGTCGGGACAGGGAGCTCTGGGGCCAACGTCCTGACTTTC. Protein sequence: CASSVGTGSSGANVLTF.

This clonotype was counted ten times or more. The rearrangement uses TRBV7-2 and TRBJ2-5, with no clear D. V was cut by 5 bases and J by 1 base, with 14 bases left in between. The germline V gene encodes CDR1 SGHTA and CDR2 FQGNSA. The CDR3 extends over 15 amino acids. The CDR3 loop reads CASSPATLSQETQYF. DNA of the CDR3: TGTGCCAGCAGCCCGGCGACCCTTTCCCAAGAGACCCAGTACTTC.

This sequence joins TRBV2 and TRBJ1-1; D remains unclear. The CDR3 is 12 amino acids. V was shortened by 5 bases and J by 6 bases, with 10 bases between the two germline ends. Germline V lookup: CDR1 SNHLY, CDR2 FYNNEI. The CDR3 is CASSKGGAEAFF. CDR3 nucleotides: TGTGCCAGCAGTAAAGGCGGGGCTGAAGCTTTCTTT.

The rearrangement uses TRBV6-2 or TRBV6-3 and TRBJ2-5, with D perhaps matching TRBD2 (5 bases). The CDR3 totals 14 residues. The V end was cut by 5 bases, the J end by 0 bases, with 10 bases between. Germline CDR1 and CDR2: MNHEY and SVGEGT. This chain's CDR3 is CASSRGIYQETQYF. Written as DNA, the CDR3 is TGTGCCAGCAGTCGGGGTATCTACCAAGAGACCCAGTACTTC.

The genes are TRBV11-2 and TRBJ2-1; D not resolved. V was shortened by 5 bases and J by 9 bases, with 11 bases between the two germline ends. CDR1 and CDR2 (germline): SGHAT, FQNNGV. The CDR3 spans 12 residues. The CDR3 spells CASSRSVGEQFF. Written as DNA, the CDR3 is TGTGCCAGCAGCCGGTCGGTGGGTGAGCAGTTCTTC.

About this clonotype: At one end, the junction sequence differs from germline, possibly due to a read error. The CDR3, as DNA: TGTGCCGGCAGCCCCTCTCGGGTAGACAATGAGCAGTTTTTC. This translates into CAGSPSRVDNEQFF. This chain links TRBV7-2 with TRBJ2-1; D gene uncertain. The CDR3 runs 14 residues. In germline, CDR1 is SGHTA, CDR2 FQGNSA. Full variable domain (rest looked up from reference TRBV7-2 and TRBJ2-1): GAGVSQSPSNKVTEKGKDVELRCDPISGHTALYWYRQSLGQGLEFLIYFQGNSAPDKSGLPSDRFSAERTGGSVSTLTIQRTQQEDSAVYLCAGSPSRVDNEQFFGPGTRLTVL.

This chain links TRBV5-1 with TRBJ1-1; D unclear. Trimming pared 0 bases from V and 0 bases from J, leaving 9 bases between. The CDR3 sequence is 15 residues long. Germline assignment: CDR1 SGHRS and CDR2 YFSETQ. The CDR3 sequence is CASSLESPLNTEAFF. The CDR3 bases are TGCGCCAGCAGCTTGGAGTCACCATTGAACACTGAAGCTTTCTTT.